This T cell receptor (beta chain) was sequenced for a study of shared clonotypes between healthy human individuals. Notes on the study in general: Clonotypes that were shared across four donors made up approximately 5% of naive CD4 clonotypes.

Sorted-subset replicate PCR reactions contained roughly 210 ng DNA, corresponding to approximately 30,000 T cell genomes. The repertoire was sequenced with immunoSEQ multiplex PCR; TCRdb's copy has only in-frame clones and lacks some. Of some 300,000 clones listed, about 73% were seen once; the top ten hold more than 9%. To note about this clone: Its antigen is still unknown.

What was sequenced was memory CD4+ T cells sorted from blood. Stated subset: CD45RA-negative fraction. This clonotype originated in a man aged 25 to 45 in good health.

In DNA, the CDR3 is TGTGCCAGCAGCCCCCTGACGGGCAGCCTTAATTCACCCCTCCACTTT. It yields the protein CASSPLTGSLNSPLHF. The V and J genes are TRBV7-9 and TRBJ1-6; the D is unclear. The CDR3 has 16 amino acids. V was trimmed by 5 bases and J by 6 bases, leaving 17 bases between them. The germline gives CDR1 SEHNR, CDR2 FQNEAQ (reference sequence).